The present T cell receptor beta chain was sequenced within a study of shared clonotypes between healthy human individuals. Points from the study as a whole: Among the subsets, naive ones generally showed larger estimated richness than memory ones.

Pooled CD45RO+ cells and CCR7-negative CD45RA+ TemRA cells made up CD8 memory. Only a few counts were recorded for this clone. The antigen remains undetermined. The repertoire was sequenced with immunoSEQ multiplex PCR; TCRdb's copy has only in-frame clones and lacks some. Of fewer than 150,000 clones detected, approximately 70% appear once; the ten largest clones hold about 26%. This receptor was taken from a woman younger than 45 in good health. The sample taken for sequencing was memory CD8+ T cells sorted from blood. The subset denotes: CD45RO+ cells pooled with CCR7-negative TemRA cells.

CDR3 protein: CASSFLLARLTYEQYF. CDR3 coding DNA: TGTGCCAGCAGTTTTCTCCTAGCGCGGCTAACCTACGAGCAGTACTTC. The chain is built from TRBV28 and TRBJ2-7; TRBD2 might be the D (6 bases). Germline CDR1 MDHEN, CDR2 SYDVKM. The V and J ends lost 3 bases and 2 bases respectively, with 17 bases between them. There are 16 residues in the CDR3.